Below are 17 T cell receptor beta chains sequenced from a single sample in a study of siplizumab effects on memory and regulatory T cells. Repertoires were generated with immunoSEQ multiplex PCR, while TCRdb's copy carries only in-frame clones and drops some. The sample records more than 85,000 clones, more than 80% being singletons. The sample comprised CD4+ T cells sorted from blood. The receptors were gathered from a human donor in good health.

This clone appeared once. The V and J genes are TRBV5-8 and TRBJ1-2; 9 bases align to TRBD1. V was pared by 4 bases and J by 4 bases, with 5 bases of the junction left unmatched. The germline V gene has CDR1 SGHTS and CDR2 YDEGEE. The CDR3 loop spans 14 amino acids. CDR3 bases: TGTGCCAGCAGCCGGTACAGGGGGCCCTATGGCTACACCTTC. Translating gives CASSRYRGPYGYTF.

The chain carries TRBV14 and TRBJ2-7; D is tentatively TRBD1 or TRBD2 (6 bases each). This CDR3 contains 16 residues. Germline assignment: CDR1 SGHDN and CDR2 FVKESK. V lost 1 base to trimming and J lost 8 bases, with 21 bases between them. In nucleotides, the CDR3 is TGTGCCAGCAGCCAAGCGGGGGCGGGGCCCAGTGAGAAGCAGTACTTC. Amino acids: CASSQAGAGPSEKQYF.

This rearrangement joins TRBV7-8 to TRBJ1-3, with D unresolved. There are 15 residues in the CDR3. Germline values: CDR1 SGHVS, CDR2 FQNEAQ. V lost 2 bases and J 0 bases, leaving 8 bases between the germline ends. The CDR3 region is CASSLSSFSGNTIYF. CDR3 in DNA: TGTGCCAGCAGCTTATCCAGTTTCTCTGGAAACACCATATATTTT.

The chain has TRBV5-1 and TRBJ2-1; 10 bases match TRBD2. The trim removed 4 bases at V and 4 bases at J, leaving 5 bases unmatched. CDR1 is SGHRS and CDR2 is YFSETQ in the germline V gene. CDR3 size: 15 residues. Here the CDR3 reads CASSQRTSGYNEQFF. The CDR3 DNA reads as TGCGCCAGCAGCCAAAGGACTAGCGGTTACAATGAGCAGTTCTTC.

The chain is built from TRBV29-1 and TRBJ2-3; 10 bases are a match to TRBD2. The CDR3 loop spans 14 amino acids. The germline V gene has CDR1 SQVTM and CDR2 ANQGSEA. With V trimmed by 3 bases and J by 3 bases, 3 bases remained unmatched. The DNA of the CDR3 is TGCAGCGTTGATCCTAGCGGGAGTACAGATACGCAGTATTTT. Translating it yields CSVDPSGSTDTQYF.

The V gene is TRBV2, the J gene TRBJ2-3; 7 bases map to TRBD1. J gave up 6 bases and V 0 bases, and 3 bases lay outside the gene matches. The CDR3 is made up of 14 amino acids. Germline V gives CDR1 SNHLY, CDR2 FYNNEI. In DNA, the CDR3 is TGTGCCAGCAGTGAAGCGGACAGGCGGGATACGCAGTATTTT. Its translation: CASSEADRRDTQYF.

This clone was counted between two and nine times. The V call is TRBV6-6, the J call TRBJ1-1; TRBD1 aligns across 9 bases. The CDR3 sequence is 13 residues long. The V gene end was trimmed by 6 bases and the J gene end by 10 bases; junction bases not matched to a gene: 9. Germline assignment: CDR1 MNHNY and CDR2 SVGAGI (reference sequence). In nucleotides, the CDR3 is TGTGCCAGCAGCTCCGGGACAGGGACATCAGCTTTCTTT. Its protein is CASSSGTGTSAFF.

V gene TRBV7-2 combines with J gene TRBJ1-4; D gene uncertain. Per the germline V gene, CDR1 is SGHTA and CDR2 is FQGNSA. The length of the CDR3 is 14 residues. Trimming cost V 5 bases and J 4 bases, with 11 bases left between them. Here the CDR3 DNA reads TGTGCCAGCAGCCTAGGAGGGATTAATGAAAAACTGTTTTTT. Its translation is CASSLGGINEKLFF.

This clone was recorded once. The chain joins TRBV7-8 to TRBJ1-5; TRBD1 is a possible D gene (6 bases). The germline gives CDR1 SGHVS, CDR2 FQNEAQ. Trimming removed 1 base from V and 0 bases from J, with 19 bases in between. This CDR3 spans 19 amino acids. CDR3 bases: TGTGCCAGCAGCTTAGACAGGGCTAGACATACTGTTAGCAATCAGCCCCAGCATTTT. This sequence encodes CASSLDRARHTVSNQPQHF.

This clone appeared once. This rearrangement joins TRBV4-2 to TRBJ2-1; TRBD2 aligns across 8 bases. J lost 8 bases, V lost 4 bases, and 10 bases had no gene match. Germline V CDR1 and CDR2: LGHNA, YNFKEQ. CDR3 length equals 15 residues. This chain's CDR3 is CASSPRASGYDEQFF. For the CDR3, the DNA is TGTGCCAGCAGCCCCCGCGCTAGCGGGTATGATGAGCAGTTCTTC.

The gene calls are TRBV18 and TRBJ2-1; no clear D gene. The CDR3 has 12 amino acids. V shed 3 bases and J shed 8 bases, with 8 bases lying between them. Germline CDR1 KGHSH, CDR2 LQKENI. CDR3 in DNA: TGTGCCAGCTCACCTGGGCATCATGAGCAGTTCTTC. Translated, it gives CASSPGHHEQFF.

This chain's CDR3 is CASSDGYTGELFF. CDR3 sequence (DNA): TGTGCCAGCAGTGACGGATACACCGGGGAGCTGTTTTTT. The chain employs TRBV6-1 and TRBJ2-2; no definite D call. Trimming pared 3 bases from V and 3 bases from J, leaving 5 bases between. CDR1 is MNHNS, CDR2 SASEGT, per germline. This CDR3 is built from 13 residues.

This chain links TRBV28 with TRBJ2-5; perhaps TRBD1 as D (6 bases). The assigned J gene may be wrong: the sequence end matches TRBJ2-7 better. Germline CDR1 and CDR2: MDHEN and SYDVKM. This CDR3 has 16 amino acids. CDR3 DNA: TGTGCCAGCAGTGGTTCGCGAGACAGGTTTTCCTACGAGCAGTACTTC. Its protein is CASSGSRDRFSYEQYF.

The chain links TRBV29-1 to TRBJ2-1; 10 bases fit TRBD2. The trim removed 6 bases at V and 5 bases at J, leaving 7 bases unmatched. Germline-derived CDR1 and CDR2 are SQVTM and ANQGSEA. The CDR3 runs 14 residues. The CDR3 sequence: CSVDPSGSNNEQFF. The CDR3, as DNA: TGCAGCGTAGACCCTAGCGGGAGTAACAATGAGCAGTTCTTC.

The V call is TRBV5-1, the J call TRBJ2-2, with TRBD2 identical over 11 bases. Germline CDR1 is SGHRS and CDR2 is YFSETQ. The CDR3 runs to 21 residues. The V gene end was trimmed by 4 bases and the J gene end by 4 bases; junction bases not matched to a gene: 21. The DNA of the CDR3 is TGCGCCAGCAGCCCTACGGGGCACCGACTAGCGGGAAGACTTGGCACCGGGGAGCTGTTTTTT. Its translation: CASSPTGHRLAGRLGTGELFF.

CDR3 in DNA: TGTGCCAGCAACGACCGAGGGTTTTCACCCCTCCACTTT. The encoded protein is CASNDRGFSPLHF. The chain has TRBV6-5 and TRBJ1-6; D is undetermined. This CDR3 contains 13 residues. Germline lookup yields CDR1 MNHEY and CDR2 SVGAGI. V shed 7 bases and J shed 9 bases, with 13 bases lying between them.

This chain joins TRBV7-2 and TRBJ2-3; no definite D call. The CDR3 is 14 amino acids. Between the trimmed V and J ends, which lost 2 bases and 0 bases, there was a span of 6 bases. Germline-derived CDR1 and CDR2 are SGHTA and FQGNSA. This CDR3 reads CASSLQPSTDTQYF. The DNA for the CDR3 is TGTGCCAGCAGCTTACAGCCAAGCACAGATACGCAGTATTTT.